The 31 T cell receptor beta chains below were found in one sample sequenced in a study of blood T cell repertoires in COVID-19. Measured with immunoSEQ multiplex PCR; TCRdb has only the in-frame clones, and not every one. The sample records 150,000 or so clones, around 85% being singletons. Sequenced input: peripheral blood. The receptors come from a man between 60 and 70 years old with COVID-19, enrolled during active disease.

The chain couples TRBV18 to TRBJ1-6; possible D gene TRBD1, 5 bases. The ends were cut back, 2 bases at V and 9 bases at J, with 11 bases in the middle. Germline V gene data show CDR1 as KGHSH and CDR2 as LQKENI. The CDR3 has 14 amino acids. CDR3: CASSPERGSSPLHF. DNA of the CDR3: TGTGCCAGCTCACCAGAAAGGGGTAGTTCACCCCTCCACTTT.

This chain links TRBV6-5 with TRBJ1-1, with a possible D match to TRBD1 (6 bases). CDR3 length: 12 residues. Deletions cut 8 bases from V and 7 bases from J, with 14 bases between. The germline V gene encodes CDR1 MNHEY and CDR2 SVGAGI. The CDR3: CASSNGGLEAFF. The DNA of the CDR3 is TGTGCCAGCTCGAACGGGGGGCTTGAAGCTTTCTTT.

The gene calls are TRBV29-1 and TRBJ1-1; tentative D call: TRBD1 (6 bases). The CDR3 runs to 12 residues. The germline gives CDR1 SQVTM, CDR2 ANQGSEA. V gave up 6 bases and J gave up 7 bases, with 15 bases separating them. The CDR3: CSVRGGEIEAFF. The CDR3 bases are TGCAGCGTCCGAGGGGGGGAGATTGAAGCTTTCTTT. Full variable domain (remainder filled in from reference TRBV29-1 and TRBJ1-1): SAVISQKPSRDICQRGTSLTIQCQVDSQVTMMFWYRQQPGQSLTLIATANQGSEATYESGFVIDKFPISRPNLTFSTLTVSNMSPEDSSIYLCSVRGGEIEAFFGQGTRLTVV.

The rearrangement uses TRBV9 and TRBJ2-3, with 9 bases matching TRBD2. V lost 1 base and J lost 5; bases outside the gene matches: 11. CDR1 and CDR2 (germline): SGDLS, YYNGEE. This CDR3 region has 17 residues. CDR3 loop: CASSVLTVLAGLDTQYF. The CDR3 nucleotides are TGTGCCAGCAGCGTATTAACCGTTCTAGCGGGGTTAGATACGCAGTATTTT.

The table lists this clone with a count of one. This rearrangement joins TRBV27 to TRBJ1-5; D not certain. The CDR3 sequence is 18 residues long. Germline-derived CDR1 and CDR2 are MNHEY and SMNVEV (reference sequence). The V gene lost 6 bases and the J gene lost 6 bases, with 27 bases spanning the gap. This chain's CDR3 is CASSPLRAEGLGTQPQHF. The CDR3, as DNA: TGTGCCAGCAGCCCCCTCAGAGCCGAGGGATTGGGCACTCAGCCCCAGCATTTT.

The CDR3, as DNA: TGTGCCAGCAGAGATGACAGGACTAGGGGTGGCTACACCTTC. This translates into CASRDDRTRGGYTF. The chain has TRBV28 and TRBJ1-2; tentatively, D is TRBD1 (6 bases). The CDR3 totals 14 residues. Trimming removed 6 bases from V and 7 bases from J, with 18 bases in between. Germline V lookup: CDR1 MDHEN, CDR2 SYDVKM.

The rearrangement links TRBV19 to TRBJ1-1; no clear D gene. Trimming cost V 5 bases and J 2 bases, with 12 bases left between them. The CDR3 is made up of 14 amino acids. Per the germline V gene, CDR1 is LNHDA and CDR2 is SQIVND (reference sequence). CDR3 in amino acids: CASSPSQPNTEAFF. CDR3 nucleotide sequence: TGTGCCAGTAGTCCTAGCCAGCCCAACACTGAAGCTTTCTTT.

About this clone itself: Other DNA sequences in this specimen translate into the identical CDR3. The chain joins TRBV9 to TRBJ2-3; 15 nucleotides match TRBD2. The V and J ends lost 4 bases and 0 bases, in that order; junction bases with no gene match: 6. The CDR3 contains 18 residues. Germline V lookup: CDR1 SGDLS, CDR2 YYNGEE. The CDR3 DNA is TGTGCCAGCAGCCCAGGGACTAGCGGGGGGTCTAGCACAGATACGCAGTATTTT. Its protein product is CASSPGTSGGSSTDTQYF.

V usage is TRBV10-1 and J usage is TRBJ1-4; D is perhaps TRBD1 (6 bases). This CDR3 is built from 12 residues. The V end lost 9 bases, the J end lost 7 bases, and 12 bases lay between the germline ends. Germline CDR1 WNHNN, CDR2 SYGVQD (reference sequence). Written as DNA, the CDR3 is TGCGCCAGAGGGGGGGGATCTGAAAAACTGTTTTTT. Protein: CARGGGSEKLFF.

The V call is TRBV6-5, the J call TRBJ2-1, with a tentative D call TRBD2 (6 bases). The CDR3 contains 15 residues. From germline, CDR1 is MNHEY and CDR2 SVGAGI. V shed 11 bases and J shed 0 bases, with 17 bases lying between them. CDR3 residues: CASQEGWGSYNEQFF. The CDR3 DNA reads TGTGCCTCACAGGAGGGTTGGGGCTCCTACAATGAGCAGTTCTTC.

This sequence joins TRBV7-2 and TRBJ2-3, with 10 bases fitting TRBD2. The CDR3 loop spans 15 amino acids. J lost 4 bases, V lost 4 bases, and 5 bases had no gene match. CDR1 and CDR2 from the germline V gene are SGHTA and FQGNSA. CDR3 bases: TGTGCCAGCAGCTCTAGCGGGAGTTTCGCAGATACGCAGTATTTT. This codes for CASSSSGSFADTQYF.

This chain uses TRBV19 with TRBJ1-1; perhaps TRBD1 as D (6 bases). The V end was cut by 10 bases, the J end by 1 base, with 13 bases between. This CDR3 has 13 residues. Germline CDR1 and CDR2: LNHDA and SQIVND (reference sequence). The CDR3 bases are TGTGCCACTAGCTTGGACAGGAACACTGAAGCTTTCTTT. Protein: CATSLDRNTEAFF.

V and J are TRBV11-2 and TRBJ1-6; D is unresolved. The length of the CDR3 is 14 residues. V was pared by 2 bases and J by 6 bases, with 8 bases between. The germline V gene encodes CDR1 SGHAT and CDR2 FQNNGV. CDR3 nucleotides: TGTGCCAGCAGCTTAATCTTGGCTAATTCACCCCTCCACTTT. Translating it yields CASSLILANSPLHF.

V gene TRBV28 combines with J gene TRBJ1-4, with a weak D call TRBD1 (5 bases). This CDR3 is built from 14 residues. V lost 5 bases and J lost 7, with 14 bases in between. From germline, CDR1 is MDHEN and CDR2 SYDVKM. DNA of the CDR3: TGTGCCAGCAGTGGAGGGGAAGTACTTGAAAAACTGTTTTTT. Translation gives CASSGGEVLEKLFF.

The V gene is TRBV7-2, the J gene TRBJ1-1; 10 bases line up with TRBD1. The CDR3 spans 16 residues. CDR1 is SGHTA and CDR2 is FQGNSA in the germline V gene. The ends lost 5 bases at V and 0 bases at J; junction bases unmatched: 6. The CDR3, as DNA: TGTGCCAGCAGCGGAGGACAGGGGGTAGTGAACACTGAAGCTTTCTTT. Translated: CASSGGQGVVNTEAFF.

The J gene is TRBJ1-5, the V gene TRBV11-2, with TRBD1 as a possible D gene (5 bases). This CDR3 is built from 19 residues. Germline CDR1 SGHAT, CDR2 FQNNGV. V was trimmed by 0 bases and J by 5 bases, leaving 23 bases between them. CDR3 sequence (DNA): TGTGCCAGCAGCTTAGAAGTGATAGGAGGGGTCTACCCTTATCAGCCCCAGCATTTT. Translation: CASSLEVIGGVYPYQPQHF.

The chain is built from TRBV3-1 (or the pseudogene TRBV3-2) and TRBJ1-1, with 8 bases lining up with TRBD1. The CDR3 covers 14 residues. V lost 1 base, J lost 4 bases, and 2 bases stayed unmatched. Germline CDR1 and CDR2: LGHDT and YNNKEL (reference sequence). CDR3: CASSQADRGTEAFF. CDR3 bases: TGTGCCAGCAGCCAAGCAGACAGGGGCACTGAAGCTTTCTTT.

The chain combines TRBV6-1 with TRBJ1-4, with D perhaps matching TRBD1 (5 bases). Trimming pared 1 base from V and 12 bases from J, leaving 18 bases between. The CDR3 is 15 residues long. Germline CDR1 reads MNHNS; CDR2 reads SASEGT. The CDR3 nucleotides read TGTGCCAGCAGTGAAGAGGGGCTAAATAGGAGACAACTGTTTTTT. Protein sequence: CASSEEGLNRRQLFF.

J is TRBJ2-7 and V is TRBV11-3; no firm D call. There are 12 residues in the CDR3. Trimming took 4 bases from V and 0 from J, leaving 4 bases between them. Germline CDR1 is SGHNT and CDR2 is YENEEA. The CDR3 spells CASSSNSYEQYF. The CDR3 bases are TGTGCCAGCAGCTCTAACTCCTACGAGCAGTACTTC.

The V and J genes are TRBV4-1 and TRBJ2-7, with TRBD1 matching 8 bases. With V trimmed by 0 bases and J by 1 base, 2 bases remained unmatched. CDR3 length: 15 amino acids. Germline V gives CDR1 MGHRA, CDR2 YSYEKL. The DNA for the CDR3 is TGCGCCAGCAGCCAAGAAACAGGGGGGTCCTACGAGCAGTACTTC. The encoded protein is CASSQETGGSYEQYF.

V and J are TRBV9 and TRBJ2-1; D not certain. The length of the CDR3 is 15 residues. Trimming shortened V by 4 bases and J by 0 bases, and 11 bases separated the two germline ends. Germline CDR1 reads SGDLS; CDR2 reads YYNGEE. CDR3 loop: CASSPFAASYNEQFF. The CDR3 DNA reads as TGTGCCAGCAGCCCCTTCGCGGCCTCCTACAATGAGCAGTTCTTC.

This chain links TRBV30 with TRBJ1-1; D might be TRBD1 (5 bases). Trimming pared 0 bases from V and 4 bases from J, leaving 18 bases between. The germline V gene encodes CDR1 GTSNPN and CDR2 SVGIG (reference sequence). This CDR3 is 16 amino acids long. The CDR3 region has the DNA TGTGCCTGGAGTGTACTGGGGGGAGTGGTGGGCACTGAAGCTTTCTTT. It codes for CAWSVLGGVVGTEAFF.

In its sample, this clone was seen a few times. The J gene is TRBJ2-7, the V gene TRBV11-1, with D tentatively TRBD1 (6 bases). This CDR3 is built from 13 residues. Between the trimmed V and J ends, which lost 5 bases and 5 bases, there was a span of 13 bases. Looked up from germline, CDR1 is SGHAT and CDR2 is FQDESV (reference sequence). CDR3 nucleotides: TGTGCCAGCAGCCAGGCAGGGGCGAACGAGCAGTACTTC. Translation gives CASSQAGANEQYF.

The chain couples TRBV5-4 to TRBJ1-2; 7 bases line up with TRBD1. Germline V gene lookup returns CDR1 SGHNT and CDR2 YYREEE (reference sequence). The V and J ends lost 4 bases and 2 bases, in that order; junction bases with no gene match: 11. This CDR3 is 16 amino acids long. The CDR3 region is CASSGGTVQKNYGYTF. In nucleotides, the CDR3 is TGTGCCAGCAGCGGCGGGACAGTACAAAAAAACTATGGCTACACCTTC.

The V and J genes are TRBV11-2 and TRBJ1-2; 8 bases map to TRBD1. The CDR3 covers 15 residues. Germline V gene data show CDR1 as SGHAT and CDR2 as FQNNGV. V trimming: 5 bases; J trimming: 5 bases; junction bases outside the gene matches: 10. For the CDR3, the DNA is TGTGCCAGCAGCCGAGTCCGGGACAGGATATATGGCTACACCTTC. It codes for CASSRVRDRIYGYTF.

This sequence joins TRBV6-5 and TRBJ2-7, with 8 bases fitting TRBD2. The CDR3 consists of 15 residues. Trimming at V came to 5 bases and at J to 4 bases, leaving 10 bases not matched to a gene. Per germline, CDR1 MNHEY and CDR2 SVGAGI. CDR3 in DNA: TGTGCCAGCAGTCACGAAGGCGGGAGGACTTACGAGCAGTACTTC. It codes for CASSHEGGRTYEQYF.

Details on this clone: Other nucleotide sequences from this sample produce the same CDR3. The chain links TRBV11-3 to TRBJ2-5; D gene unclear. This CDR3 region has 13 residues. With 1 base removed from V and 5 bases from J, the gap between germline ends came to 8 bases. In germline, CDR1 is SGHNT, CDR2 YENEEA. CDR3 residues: CASSLGGRETQYF. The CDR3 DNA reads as TGTGCCAGCAGCTTAGGTGGTCGGGAGACCCAGTACTTC.

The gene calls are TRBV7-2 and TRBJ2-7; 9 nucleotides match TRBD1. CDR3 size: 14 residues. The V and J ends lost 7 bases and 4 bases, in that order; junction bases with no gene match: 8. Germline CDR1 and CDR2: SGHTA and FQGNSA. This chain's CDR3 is CASTSGTGRYEQYF. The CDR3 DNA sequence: TGTGCCAGCACTTCCGGGACAGGGAGGTACGAGCAGTACTTC.

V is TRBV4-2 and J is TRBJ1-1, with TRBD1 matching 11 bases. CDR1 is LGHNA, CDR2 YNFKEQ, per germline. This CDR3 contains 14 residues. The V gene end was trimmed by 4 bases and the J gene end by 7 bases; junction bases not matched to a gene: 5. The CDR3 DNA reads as TGTGCCAGCAGCCCCGGACAGGGGGCGAATGAAGCTTTCTTT. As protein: CASSPGQGANEAFF.

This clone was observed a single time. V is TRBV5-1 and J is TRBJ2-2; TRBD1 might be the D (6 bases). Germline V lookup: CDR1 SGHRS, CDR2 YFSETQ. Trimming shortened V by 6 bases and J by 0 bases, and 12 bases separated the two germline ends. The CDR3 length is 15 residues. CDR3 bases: TGCGCCAGCATCACAGGGCCTTCGAACACCGGGGAGCTGTTTTTT. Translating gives CASITGPSNTGELFF.

In DNA form, the CDR3 reads TGTGCCAGCGCCCTATCCGATACCGAGCAGTACTTC. It encodes CASALSDTEQYF. The rearrangement joins TRBV2 to TRBJ2-7, with D unresolved. Trimming shortened V by 8 bases and J by 6 bases, and 14 bases separated the two germline ends. The CDR3 loop spans 12 amino acids. CDR1 and CDR2 (germline): SNHLY, FYNNEI.